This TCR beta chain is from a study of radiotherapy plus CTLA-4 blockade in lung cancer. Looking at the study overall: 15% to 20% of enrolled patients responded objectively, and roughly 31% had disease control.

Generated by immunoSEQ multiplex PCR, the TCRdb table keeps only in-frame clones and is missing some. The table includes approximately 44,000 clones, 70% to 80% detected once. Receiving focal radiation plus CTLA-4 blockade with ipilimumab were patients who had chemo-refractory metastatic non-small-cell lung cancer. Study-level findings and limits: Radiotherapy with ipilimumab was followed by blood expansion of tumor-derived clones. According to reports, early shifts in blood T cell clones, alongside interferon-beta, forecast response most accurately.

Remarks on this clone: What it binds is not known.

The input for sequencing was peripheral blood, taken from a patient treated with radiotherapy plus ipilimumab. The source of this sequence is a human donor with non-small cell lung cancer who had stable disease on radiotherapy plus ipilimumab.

CDR3 sequence reads: CASSIARSEAFF. CDR3 nucleotides: TGTGCCAGTAGTATAGCCAGGAGCGAAGCTTTCTTT. V and J are TRBV19 and TRBJ1-1; D is ambiguous. Trimming removed 1 base from V and 8 bases from J, with 8 bases in between. The CDR3 runs to 12 residues. Germline lookup yields CDR1 LNHDA and CDR2 SQIVND (reference sequence). Full variable domain (missing parts from reference TRBV19 and TRBJ1-1): DGGITQSPKYLFRKEGQNVTLSCEQNLNHDAMYWYRQDPGQGLRLIYYSQIVNDFQKGDIAEGYSVSREKKESFPLTVTSAQKNPTAFYLCASSIARSEAFFGQGTRLTVV.